These 12 T cell receptor beta chains share one sample of origin, sequenced in a study of T cells in Graves' hyperthyroidism and ophthalmopathy. What was amplified from RNA transcripts were TCR beta CDR3 regions. The HTBI primer set drove a first-round RT-PCR of the TCR CDR3. From the multiplex PCR reads, TCRdb called clonotypes with MiXCR, one entry per CDR3 protein. The sample consists of 480,000 or so distinct CDR3 sequences, about 15% of them appearing once. Specimen: blood. Source of these receptors: a woman aged 18-35 years with Graves' hyperthyroidism.

The chain is built from TRBV6-1 and TRBJ2-7, with TRBD2 matching 9 bases. The CDR3 covers 13 residues. The V gene's germline CDR1 is MNHNS and CDR2 SASEGT. J gave up 4 bases and V 8 bases, and 6 bases lay outside the gene matches. For the CDR3, the DNA is TGTGCCAGCTCTTTAGCGGGAGATTACGAGCAGTACTTC. Its protein product is CASSLAGDYEQYF.

This clonotype was seen more than once but under ten times. This may be a read error, as it is one base from a much larger clone. The CDR3, as DNA: TGTGCCAGCAGTTTGGGGCCGGGGACAGGGCACACTGAAGCTTCCTTT. This gives the protein CASSLGPGTGHTEASF. The V and J genes are TRBV12-3 or TRBV12-4 and TRBJ1-1, with 9 positions matching TRBD1. CDR3 length equals 16 residues.

There are many counts of this clonotype. The chain uses TRBV30 and TRBJ2-3; no clear D gene. The V gene lost 6 bases and the J gene lost 5 bases, with 12 bases spanning the gap. Germline assignment: CDR1 GTSNPN and CDR2 SVGIG (reference sequence). This CDR3 comprises 12 residues. This CDR3 is CACPPLGDTQYF. The CDR3, as DNA: TGTGCCTGCCCCCCCCTGGGAGATACGCAGTATTTT.

This clonotype was seen many times. The J gene is TRBJ2-5, the V gene TRBV29-1, with 7 positions matching TRBD2. This CDR3 region has 13 residues. The V gene end was trimmed by 3 bases and the J gene end by 3 bases; junction bases not matched to a gene: 4. Per germline, CDR1 SQVTM and CDR2 ANQGSEA. In nucleotides, the CDR3 is TGCAGCGTTGACGGGCTAGCGGAAGAGACCCAGTACTTC. Translating it yields CSVDGLAEETQYF.

As for this clonotype: A much larger clone sits a single nucleotide away, making a read error possible. V gene TRBV30 combines with J gene TRBJ2-7; TRBD1 matches at 9 bases. The CDR3 totals 14 residues. V lost 5 bases to trimming and J lost 2 bases; unmatched junction nucleotides: 7. Germline V gene sequence: CDR1 GTSNPN, CDR2 SVGIG (reference sequence). The chain's CDR3 is CAWGHGTGPYEQYF. The CDR3 nucleotides read TGTGCCTGGGGTCACGGGACAGGGCCCTACGAGCAGTACTTC.

At least ten counts were recorded for this clonotype. The J gene is TRBJ2-1, the V gene TRBV5-8; 11 nucleotides align to TRBD2. Trimming took 0 bases from V and 2 from J; bases not matched to a gene: 4. The CDR3 is 17 amino acids. The V gene's germline CDR1 is SGHTS and CDR2 YDEGEE. CDR3 amino acids: CASSLGTSGLTYNEQFF. The CDR3 DNA is TGTGCCAGCAGCTTGGGGACTAGCGGGCTCACCTACAATGAGCAGTTCTTC.

This clonotype was seen a few times. The genes are TRBV27 and TRBJ1-4, with 7 positions matching TRBD1. The CDR3 sequence is 18 residues long. Germline-derived CDR1 and CDR2 are MNHEY and SMNVEV (reference sequence). The junction had 12 bases not matched to a gene; V was cut back by 5 bases and J by 0 bases. CDR3 region: CASSPRNRGGATNEKLFF. The CDR3 nucleotides read TGTGCCAGCAGTCCTAGAAACAGGGGCGGCGCAACTAATGAAAAACTGTTTTTT.

This clonotype was seen only a few times. The chain recombines TRBV4-1 with TRBJ2-3; 8 bases agree with TRBD2. The CDR3 totals 15 residues. Germline CDR1 and CDR2: MGHRA and YSYEKL. Trimming took 1 base from V and 0 from J; bases not matched to a gene: 0. The CDR3 loop is CASSQGTSSTDTQYF. The CDR3 region has the DNA TGCGCCAGCAGCCAAGGGACTAGCAGCACAGATACGCAGTATTTT.

This clonotype occurred many times. The chain joins TRBV7-2 to TRBJ2-3, with TRBD2 matching over 10 bases. The CDR3 is made up of 16 amino acids. The V and J ends lost 3 bases and 5 bases, in that order; junction bases with no gene match: 8. Germline CDR1 and CDR2: SGHTA and FQGNSA. This chain's CDR3 is CASSLSGRAKVDTQYF. The CDR3 nucleotides are TGTGCCAGCAGCTTGAGCGGGAGGGCCAAGGTAGATACGCAGTATTTT.

This clonotype was found many times. V gene TRBV24-1 combines with J gene TRBJ2-2, with D perhaps TRBD1 or TRBD2 (5 bases each). The V and J ends lost 4 bases and 4 bases respectively, with 9 bases between them. CDR1 is KGHDR, CDR2 SFDVKD, per germline. The CDR3 is 14 residues long. The CDR3 DNA is TGTGCCACCAGTGAACCTGGGGGCACCGGGGAGCTGTTTTTT. It translates to CATSEPGGTGELFF.

This clonotype was counted many times. This CDR3 is CASSIFEDRPSTNYGYTF. In DNA form, the CDR3 reads TGTGCCAGTAGTATTTTCGAGGACAGGCCATCTACAAACTATGGCTACACCTTC. The chain recombines TRBV19 with TRBJ1-2; 7 nucleotides align to TRBD1. The CDR3 is 18 residues long. Germline V gene lookup returns CDR1 LNHDA and CDR2 SQIVND (reference sequence). J gave up 2 bases and V 3 bases, and 15 bases lay outside the gene matches.

The rearrangement joins TRBV3-1 to TRBJ2-3, with a weak D call TRBD1 (6 bases). Trimming stripped 8 bases from V and 4 bases from J, with 31 bases between. In germline, CDR1 is LGHDT, CDR2 YNNKEL (reference sequence). CDR3 length: 19 residues. CDR3 sequence reads: CASPVSRALWGLWADTQYF. The CDR3, as DNA: TGTGCCAGCCCCGTTTCTCGGGCTTTGTGGGGGCTTTGGGCAGATACGCAGTATTTT.